The rows below give T cell receptor beta chains drawn from one sample of a study of T cells after yellow fever vaccination. TCRdb reprocessed the 5' RACE reads via MiXCR and lists one record per CDR3 protein. The table lists about 120,000 distinct CDR3 sequences, roughly 10% of them singletons. The sample in question was CD8+ T cells sorted from PBMCs, obtained on the day of the yellow fever booster vaccination. The receptors derive from a man aged 18 to 30 who received the YFV17D yellow fever vaccine. CDR3s leave out the opening cysteine and the closing phenylalanine or tryptophan. Fields, in order: CDR3 protein, V gene, J gene.

ASSLGYRGQGLGEQF	TRBV16	TRBJ2-1
ATTWGQSRDTGELF	TRBV11-1	TRBJ2-2
ASGQGNQPQH	TRBV6-5	TRBJ1-5
ASSMDRSGAF	TRBV11-2	TRBJ1-1
ASSQGVTQETQY	TRBV4-1	TRBJ2-5
ASSPLGGAGEQF	TRBV4-1	TRBJ2-1
ASSQDQGYTEAF	TRBV6-5	TRBJ1-1
ASSSLVGTGNNEQF	TRBV7-3	TRBJ2-1
ASSLTGDYEQY	TRBV5-1	TRBJ2-7
ANAAGGVNQPQH	TRBV12-3/TRBV12-4	TRBJ1-5
ASSLGLGTYEQY	TRBV5-1	TRBJ2-7
ASSQEQTGYQETQY	TRBV4-1	TRBJ2-5
ASSQGPASRGHNEQF	TRBV4-3	TRBJ2-1
ASSARGSSYNEQF	TRBV9	TRBJ2-1
ASSHSSYEQY	TRBV7-2	TRBJ2-7
ASSLSVRREQY	TRBV27	TRBJ2-7
ASSARGRGFVDGYT	TRBV7-9	TRBJ1-2
ASSYHGYT	TRBV6-5	TRBJ1-2
ASSSPLWGTDTQY	TRBV27	TRBJ2-3
ASSLFEALTKDIQY	TRBV12-3/TRBV12-4	TRBJ2-4
ASSLMGYTDTQY	TRBV7-3	TRBJ2-3
SAITGLNEQF	TRBV20-1	TRBJ2-1
ASTDGRPEAF	TRBV6-2/TRBV6-3	TRBJ1-1
ASSFSGSSYNEQF	TRBV12-3/TRBV12-4	TRBJ2-1
ASSLLDGNEQF	TRBV11-2	TRBJ2-1
SARDQRETEAF	TRBV20-1	TRBJ1-1
ASRPWSEETQY	TRBV6-6	TRBJ2-5
ASSLWPNYGYT	TRBV7-2	TRBJ1-2
ASSLPLGLGDNEQF	TRBV27	TRBJ2-1
ASSPGLAGGSTDTQY	TRBV5-1	TRBJ2-3
ASSSSTGTHYEQY	TRBV27	TRBJ2-7
ASSRQTNQPQH	TRBV4-1	TRBJ1-5
ASTNMGLNYGYT	TRBV6-5	TRBJ1-2
ASSLDGGLYRGYT	TRBV7-8	TRBJ1-2
SVGGLAGVAEQF	TRBV29-1	TRBJ2-1